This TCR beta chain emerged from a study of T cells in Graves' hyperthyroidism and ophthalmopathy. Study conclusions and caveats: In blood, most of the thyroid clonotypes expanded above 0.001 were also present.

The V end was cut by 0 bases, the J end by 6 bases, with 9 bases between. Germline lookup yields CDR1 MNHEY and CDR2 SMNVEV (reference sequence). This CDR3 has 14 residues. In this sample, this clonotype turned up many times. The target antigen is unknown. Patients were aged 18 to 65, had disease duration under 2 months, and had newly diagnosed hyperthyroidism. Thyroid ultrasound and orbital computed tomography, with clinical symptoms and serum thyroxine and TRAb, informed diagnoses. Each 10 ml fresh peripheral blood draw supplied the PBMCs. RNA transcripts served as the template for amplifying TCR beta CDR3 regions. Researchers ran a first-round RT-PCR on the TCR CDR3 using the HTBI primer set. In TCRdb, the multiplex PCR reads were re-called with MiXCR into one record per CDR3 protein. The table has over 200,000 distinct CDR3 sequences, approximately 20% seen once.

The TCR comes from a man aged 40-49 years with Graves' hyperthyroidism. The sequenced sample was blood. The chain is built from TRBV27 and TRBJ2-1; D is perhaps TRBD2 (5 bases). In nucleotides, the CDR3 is TGTGCCAGCAGTTTATCGGGAGCTCGCAATGAGCAGTTCTTC. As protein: CASSLSGARNEQFF.